This T cell receptor (beta chain) was identified in a study of response to subunit inactivated influenza vaccine. TCRdb re-derived calls from the RT-PCR reads in MiXCR, one entry per CDR3 protein. The sample lists about 780,000 distinct CDR3 sequences; around 18% were seen once. The V gene lost 7 bases and the J gene lost 14 bases, with 15 bases spanning the gap. Germline V gene data show CDR1 as MNHNY and CDR2 as SVGAGI (reference sequence). CDR3 size: 12 residues. Note on this clonotype: The target antigen is unknown.

Study-wide results and limits: Authors suggested that a seasonal influenza vaccination recruits few new T cells each time.

The source material was PBMCs from blood, sampled less than 6 days after vaccination. The J gene is TRBJ1-6, the V gene TRBV6-6; D is unclear. The TCR sequence derives from a man aged 45-60 years who received an inactivated influenza vaccine. The CDR3 sequence: CASTLTGVTLHF. Here the CDR3 DNA reads TGTGCCAGCACCCTGACTGGGGTAACCCTCCACTTT.